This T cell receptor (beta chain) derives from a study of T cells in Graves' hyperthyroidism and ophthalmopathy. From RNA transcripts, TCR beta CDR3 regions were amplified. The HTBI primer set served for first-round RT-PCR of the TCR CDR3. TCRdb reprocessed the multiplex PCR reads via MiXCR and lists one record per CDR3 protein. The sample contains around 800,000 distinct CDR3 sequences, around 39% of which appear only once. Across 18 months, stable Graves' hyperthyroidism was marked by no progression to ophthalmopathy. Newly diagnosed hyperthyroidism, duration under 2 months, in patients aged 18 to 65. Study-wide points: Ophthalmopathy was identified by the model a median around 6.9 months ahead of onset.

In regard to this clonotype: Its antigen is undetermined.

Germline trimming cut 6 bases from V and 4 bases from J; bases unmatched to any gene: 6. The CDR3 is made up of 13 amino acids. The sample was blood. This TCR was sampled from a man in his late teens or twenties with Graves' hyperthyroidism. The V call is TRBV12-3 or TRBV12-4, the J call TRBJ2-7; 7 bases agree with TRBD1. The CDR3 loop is CASRLTGVYEQYF. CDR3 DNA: TGTGCCAGCAGGCTTACAGGGGTGTACGAGCAGTACTTC.